Here is one TCR beta chain with its context. This record comes from a study of control samples from healthy donors and cancer patients. The CDR3 is 17 residues long. The germline V gene encodes CDR1 LGHDT and CDR2 YNNKEL (reference sequence). V lost 4 bases to trimming and J lost 3 bases; unmatched junction nucleotides: 12. Only in-frame clones appear in the TCRdb table, and some are missing; sequencing was by immunoSEQ multiplex PCR. In the table there are 100,000 to 150,000 clones, approximately 90% of which are singletons. The rearrangement joins TRBV3-1 (or the pseudogene TRBV3-2) to TRBJ2-3, with 8 bases aligning to TRBD2. Sample: blood. This receptor was identified in a man over 45 in good health. CDR3 sequence (DNA): TGTGCCAGCAGCCCTATACCCGGGACTAGTGGGACAGATACGCAGTATTTT. As protein: CASSPIPGTSGTDTQYF.